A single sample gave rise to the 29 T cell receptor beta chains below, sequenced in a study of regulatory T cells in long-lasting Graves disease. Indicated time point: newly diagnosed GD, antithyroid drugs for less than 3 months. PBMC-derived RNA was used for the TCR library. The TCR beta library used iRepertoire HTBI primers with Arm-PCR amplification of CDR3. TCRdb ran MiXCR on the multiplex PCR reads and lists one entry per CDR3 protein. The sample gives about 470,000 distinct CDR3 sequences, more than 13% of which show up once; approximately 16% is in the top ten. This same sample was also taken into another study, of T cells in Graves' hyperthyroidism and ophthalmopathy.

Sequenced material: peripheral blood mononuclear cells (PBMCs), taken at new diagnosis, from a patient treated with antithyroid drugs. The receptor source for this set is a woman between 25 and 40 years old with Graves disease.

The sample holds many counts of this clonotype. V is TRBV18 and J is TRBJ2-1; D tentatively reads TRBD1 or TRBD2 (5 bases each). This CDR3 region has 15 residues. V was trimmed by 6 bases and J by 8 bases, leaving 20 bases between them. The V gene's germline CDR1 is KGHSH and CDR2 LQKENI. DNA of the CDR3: TGTGCCAGCTCCATTAAGAGGGGAGTTTTGCATGAGCAGTTCTTC. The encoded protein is CASSIKRGVLHEQFF.

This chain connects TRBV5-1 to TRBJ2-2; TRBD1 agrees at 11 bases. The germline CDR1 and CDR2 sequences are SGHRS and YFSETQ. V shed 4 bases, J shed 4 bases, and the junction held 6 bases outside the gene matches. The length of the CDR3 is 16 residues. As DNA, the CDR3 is TGCGCCAGCAGCCGGGACAGGGGGGGAAGCACCGGGGAGCTGTTTTTT. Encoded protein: CASSRDRGGSTGELFF.

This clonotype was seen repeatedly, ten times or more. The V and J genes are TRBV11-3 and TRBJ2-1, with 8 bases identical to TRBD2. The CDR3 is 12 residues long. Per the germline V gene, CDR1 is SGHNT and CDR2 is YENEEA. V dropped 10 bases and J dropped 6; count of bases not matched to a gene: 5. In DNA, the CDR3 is TGTGCCACCAGACTAGCGACCAATGAGCAGTTCTTC. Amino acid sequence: CATRLATNEQFF.

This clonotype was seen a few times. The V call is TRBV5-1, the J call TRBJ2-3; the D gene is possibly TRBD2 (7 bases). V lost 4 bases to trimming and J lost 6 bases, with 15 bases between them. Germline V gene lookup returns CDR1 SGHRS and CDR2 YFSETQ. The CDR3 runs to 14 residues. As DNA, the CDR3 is TGCGCCAGCAGCCTCGAGGGGGGGCCGGATACGCAGTATTTT. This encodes CASSLEGGPDTQYF.

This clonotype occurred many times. CDR3 sequence (DNA): TGTGCCAGCAGAGATAGGGGGGAGGGCAATCAGCCCCAGCATTTT. Amino acids: CASRDRGEGNQPQHF. The rearrangement links TRBV2 to TRBJ1-5; possible D gene TRBD1, 6 bases. Germline CDR1 and CDR2: SNHLY and FYNNEI. Trimming left V 6 bases short and J 2 bases short, with 14 bases between. The CDR3 totals 15 residues.

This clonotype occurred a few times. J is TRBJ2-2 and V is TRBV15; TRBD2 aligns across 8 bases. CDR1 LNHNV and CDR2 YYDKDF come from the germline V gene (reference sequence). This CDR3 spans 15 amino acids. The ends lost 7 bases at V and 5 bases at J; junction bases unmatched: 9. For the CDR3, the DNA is TGTGCCACCAACGACGCGGGGGGCGCAACCGGGGAGCTGTTTTTT. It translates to CATNDAGGATGELFF.

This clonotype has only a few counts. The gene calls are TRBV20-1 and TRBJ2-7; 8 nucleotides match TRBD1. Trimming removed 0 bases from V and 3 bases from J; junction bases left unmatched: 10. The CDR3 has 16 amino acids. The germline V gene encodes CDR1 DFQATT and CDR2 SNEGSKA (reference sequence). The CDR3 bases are TGCAGTGCTAGAGATTATAGGGACAGGAGGGTCTACGAGCAGTACTTC. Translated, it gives CSARDYRDRRVYEQYF.

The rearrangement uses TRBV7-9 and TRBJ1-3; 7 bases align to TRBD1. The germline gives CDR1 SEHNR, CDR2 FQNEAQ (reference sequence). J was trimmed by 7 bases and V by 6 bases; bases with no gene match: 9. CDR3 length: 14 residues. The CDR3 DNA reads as TGTGCCAGCAGGATTGGACAGGATCCGAACACCATATATTTT. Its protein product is CASRIGQDPNTIYF.

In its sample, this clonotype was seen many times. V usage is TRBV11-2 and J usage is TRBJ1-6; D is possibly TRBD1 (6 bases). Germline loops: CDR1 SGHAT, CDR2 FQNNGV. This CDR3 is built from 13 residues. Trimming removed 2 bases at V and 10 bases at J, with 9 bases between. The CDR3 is CASSLQGMSPLHF. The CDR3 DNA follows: TGTGCCAGCAGCTTACAGGGGATGTCACCCCTCCACTTT.

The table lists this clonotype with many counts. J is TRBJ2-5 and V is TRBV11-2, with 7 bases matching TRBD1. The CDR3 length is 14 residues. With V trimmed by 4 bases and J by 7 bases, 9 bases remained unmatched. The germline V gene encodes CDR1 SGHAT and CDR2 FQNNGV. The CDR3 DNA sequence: TGTGCCAGCAGCTCGAACAGGGGACCGGGGACCCAGTACTTC. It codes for CASSSNRGPGTQYF. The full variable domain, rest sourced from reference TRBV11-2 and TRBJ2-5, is EAGVAQSPRYKIIEKRQSVAFWCNPISGHATLYWYQQILGQGPKLLIQFQNNGVVDDSQLPKDRFSAERLKGVDSTLKIQPAKLEDSAVYLCASSSNRGPGTQYFGPGTRLLVL.

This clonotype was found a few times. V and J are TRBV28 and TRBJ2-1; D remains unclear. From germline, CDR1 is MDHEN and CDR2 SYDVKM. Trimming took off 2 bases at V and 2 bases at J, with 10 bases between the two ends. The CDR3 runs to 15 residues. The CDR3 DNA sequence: TGTGCCAGCAGTTTAGCCTATGGGCCCTACAATGAGCAGTTCTTC. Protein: CASSLAYGPYNEQFF. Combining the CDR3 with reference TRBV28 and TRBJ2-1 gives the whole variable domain DVKVTQSSRYLVKRTGEKVFLECVQDMDHENMFWYRQDPGLGLRLIYFSYDVKMKEKGDIPEGYSVSREKKERFSLILESASTNQTSMYLCASSLAYGPYNEQFFGPGTRLTVL.

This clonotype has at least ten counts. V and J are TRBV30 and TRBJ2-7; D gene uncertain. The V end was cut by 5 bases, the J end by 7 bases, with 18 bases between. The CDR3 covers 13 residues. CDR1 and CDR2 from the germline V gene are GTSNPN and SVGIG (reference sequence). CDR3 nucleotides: TGTGCCTGGGCCTCCGTTGGAGTGGGGGAGCAGTACTTC. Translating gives CAWASVGVGEQYF. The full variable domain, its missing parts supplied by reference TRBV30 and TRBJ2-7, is SQTIHQWPATLVQPVGSPLSLECTVEGTSNPNLYWYRQAAGRGLQLLFYSVGIGQISSEVPQNLSASRPQDRQFILSSKKLLLSDSGFYLCAWASVGVGEQYFGPGTRLTVT.

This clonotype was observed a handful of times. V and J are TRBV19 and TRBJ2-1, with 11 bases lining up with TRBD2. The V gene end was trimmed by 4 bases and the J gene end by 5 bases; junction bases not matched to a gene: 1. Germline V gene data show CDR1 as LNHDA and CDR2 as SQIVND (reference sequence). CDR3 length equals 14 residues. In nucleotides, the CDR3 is TGTGCCAGTAGTAAGGGACTAGCGGACAATGAGCAGTTCTTC. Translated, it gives CASSKGLADNEQFF.

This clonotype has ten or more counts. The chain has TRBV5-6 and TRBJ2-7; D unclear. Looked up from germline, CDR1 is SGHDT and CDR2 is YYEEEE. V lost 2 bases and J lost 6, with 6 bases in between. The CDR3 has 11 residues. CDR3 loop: CASSFGIEQYF. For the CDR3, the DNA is TGTGCCAGCAGCTTTGGGATCGAGCAGTACTTC.

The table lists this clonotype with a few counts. The CDR3 is CASSPGNYNSPLHF. CDR3 nucleotide sequence: TGTGCCAGCTCTCCAGGAAACTATAATTCACCCCTCCACTTT. This sequence joins TRBV12-3 or TRBV12-4 and TRBJ1-6; D remains unclear. The V end was cut by 8 bases, the J end by 3 bases, with 11 bases between. The CDR3 sequence is 14 residues long.

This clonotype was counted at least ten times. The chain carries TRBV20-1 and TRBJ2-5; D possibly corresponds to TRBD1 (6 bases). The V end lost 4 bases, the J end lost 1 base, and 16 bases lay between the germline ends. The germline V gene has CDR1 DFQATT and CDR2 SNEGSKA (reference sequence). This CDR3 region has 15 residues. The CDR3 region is CSAMSLAGVQETQYF. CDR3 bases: TGCAGTGCTATGTCTCTCGCAGGGGTCCAAGAGACCCAGTACTTC.

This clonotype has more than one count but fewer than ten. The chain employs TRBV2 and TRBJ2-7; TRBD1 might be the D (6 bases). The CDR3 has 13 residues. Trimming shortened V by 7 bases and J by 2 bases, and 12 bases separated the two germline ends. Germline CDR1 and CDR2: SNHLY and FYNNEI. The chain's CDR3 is CASTLDRPYEQYF. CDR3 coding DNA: TGTGCCAGCACCTTAGACAGGCCCTACGAGCAGTACTTC.

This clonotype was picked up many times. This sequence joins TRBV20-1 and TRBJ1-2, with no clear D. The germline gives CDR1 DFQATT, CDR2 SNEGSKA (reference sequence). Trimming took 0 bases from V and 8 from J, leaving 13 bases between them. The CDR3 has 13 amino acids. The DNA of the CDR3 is TGCAGTGCTAGAGATCTAAGCGGGTTGGGCTACACCTTC. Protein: CSARDLSGLGYTF.

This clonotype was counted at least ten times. The chain's CDR3 is CATSPGQVNQPQHF. As DNA, the CDR3 is TGTGCCACCAGTCCGGGACAGGTCAATCAGCCCCAGCATTTT. V gene TRBV24-1 combines with J gene TRBJ1-5; TRBD1 aligns across 8 bases. CDR3 length: 14 residues. Germline CDR1 and CDR2: KGHDR and SFDVKD. With V trimmed by 6 bases and J by 3 bases, 3 bases remained unmatched.

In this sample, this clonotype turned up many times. The DNA for the CDR3 is TGTGCCACGTCCGGTAGGAACTTGGGCACTGAAGCTTTCTTT. Residues: CATSGRNLGTEAFF. The V and J genes are TRBV27 and TRBJ1-1, with unresolved D. Germline lookup yields CDR1 MNHEY and CDR2 SMNVEV (reference sequence). There are 14 residues in the CDR3. V was pared by 10 bases and J by 4 bases, with 19 bases between.

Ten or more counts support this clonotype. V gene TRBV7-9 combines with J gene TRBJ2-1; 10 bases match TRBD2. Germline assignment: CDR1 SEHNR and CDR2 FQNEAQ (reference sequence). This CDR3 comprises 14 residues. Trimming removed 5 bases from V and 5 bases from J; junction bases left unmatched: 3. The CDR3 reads CASSLLAGHNEQFF. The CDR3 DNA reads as TGTGCCAGCAGCCTACTAGCGGGACACAATGAGCAGTTCTTC.

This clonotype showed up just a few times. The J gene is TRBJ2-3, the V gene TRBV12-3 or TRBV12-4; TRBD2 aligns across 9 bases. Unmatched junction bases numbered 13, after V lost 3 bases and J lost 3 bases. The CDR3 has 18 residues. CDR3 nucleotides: TGTGCCAGCAGTTTTCTAATAGCGGGAGATATCGGTACAGATACGCAGTATTTT. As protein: CASSFLIAGDIGTDTQYF.

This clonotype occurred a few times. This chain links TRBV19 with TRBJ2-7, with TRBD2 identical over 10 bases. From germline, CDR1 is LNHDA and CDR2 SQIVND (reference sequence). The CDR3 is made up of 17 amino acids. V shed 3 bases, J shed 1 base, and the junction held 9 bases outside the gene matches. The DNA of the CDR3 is TGTGCCAGTAGTATGCTTCCAGCGGGAGGGGTGTCCTACGAGCAGTACTTC. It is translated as CASSMLPAGGVSYEQYF.

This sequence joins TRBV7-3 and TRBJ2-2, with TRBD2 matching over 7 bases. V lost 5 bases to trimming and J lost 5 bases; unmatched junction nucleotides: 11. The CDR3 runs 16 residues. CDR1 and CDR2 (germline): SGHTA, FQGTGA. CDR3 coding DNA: TGTGCCAGCAGCCCCACTGGCGGGAGTAGGACCGGGGAGCTGTTTTTT. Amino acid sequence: CASSPTGGSRTGELFF.

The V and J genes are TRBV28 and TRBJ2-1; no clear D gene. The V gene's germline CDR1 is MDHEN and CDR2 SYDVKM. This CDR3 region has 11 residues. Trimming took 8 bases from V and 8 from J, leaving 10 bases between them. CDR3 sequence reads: CASASFDEQFF. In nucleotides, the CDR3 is TGTGCCAGCGCGTCATTCGATGAGCAGTTCTTC.

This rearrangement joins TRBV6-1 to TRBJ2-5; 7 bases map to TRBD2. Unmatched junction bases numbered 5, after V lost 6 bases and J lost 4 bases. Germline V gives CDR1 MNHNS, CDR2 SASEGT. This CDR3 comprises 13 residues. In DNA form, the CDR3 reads TGTGCCAGCAGAAAACTAGCGAGAGAGACCCAGTACTTC. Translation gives CASRKLARETQYF.

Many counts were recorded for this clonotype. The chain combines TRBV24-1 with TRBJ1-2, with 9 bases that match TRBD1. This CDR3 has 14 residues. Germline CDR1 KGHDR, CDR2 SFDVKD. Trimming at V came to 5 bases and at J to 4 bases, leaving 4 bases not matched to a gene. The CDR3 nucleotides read TGTGCCACCAGTGGACGGACAGGGGCCTATGGCTACACCTTC. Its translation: CATSGRTGAYGYTF.

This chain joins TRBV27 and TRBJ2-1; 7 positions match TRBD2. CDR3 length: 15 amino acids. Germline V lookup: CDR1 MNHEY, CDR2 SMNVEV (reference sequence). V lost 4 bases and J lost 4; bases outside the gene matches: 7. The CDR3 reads CASSSSLAPYNEQFF. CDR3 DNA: TGTGCCAGCAGTTCTTCACTAGCGCCTTACAATGAGCAGTTCTTC.

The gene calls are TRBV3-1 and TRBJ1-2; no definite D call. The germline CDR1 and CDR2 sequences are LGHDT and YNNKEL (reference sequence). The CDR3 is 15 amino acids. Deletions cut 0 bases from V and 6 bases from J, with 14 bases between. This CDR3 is CASSQDLLGGNGYTF. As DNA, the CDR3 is TGTGCCAGCAGCCAAGATCTATTAGGAGGGAATGGCTACACCTTC.